The 9 T cell receptor beta chains below come from one sample, sequenced in a study of shared clonotypes between healthy human individuals. Some clones are missing from TCRdb's copy, which holds only in-frame ones; the method was immunoSEQ multiplex PCR. The sample lists fewer than 1.8 million clones, just under 99% occurring once. Sequencing used naive CD4+ T cells sorted from blood. Indicated subset: CD45RA+ positively selected. The source is a man younger than 45 in good health.

The chain is built from TRBV6-5 and TRBJ2-2; D not resolved. Between the trimmed V and J ends, which lost 0 bases and 8 bases, there was a span of 10 bases. CDR1 MNHEY and CDR2 SVGAGI come from the germline V gene. The length of the CDR3 is 14 residues. The CDR3 coding sequence is TGTGCCAGCAGTTACTCGAACCCTCTGGGGGAGCTGTTTTTT. Translating it yields CASSYSNPLGELFF.

In the case of this clone: Within the sample, other DNA sequences also encode this same CDR3. V usage is TRBV7-9 and J usage is TRBJ2-7, with D possibly matching TRBD1 (6 bases). The CDR3 length is 12 residues. Germline CDR1 and CDR2: SEHNR and FQNEAQ (reference sequence). V was trimmed by 5 bases and J by 3 bases, leaving 8 bases between them. CDR3 loop: CASSQDSYEQYF. As DNA, the CDR3 is TGTGCCAGCAGCCAGGACAGCTACGAGCAGTACTTC.

The rearrangement uses TRBV9 and TRBJ2-7; 9 nucleotides agree with TRBD2. Trimming removed 0 bases from V and 1 base from J; junction bases left unmatched: 5. CDR1 SGDLS and CDR2 YYNGEE come from the germline V gene. The CDR3 loop spans 16 amino acids. CDR3 sequence (DNA): TGTGCCAGCAGCGTAGGGTTTCTAGCGGGATCCTACGAGCAGTACTTC. It specifies CASSVGFLAGSYEQYF.

This sequence joins TRBV2 and TRBJ2-7, with TRBD1 as a possible D gene (5 bases). V was shortened by 6 bases and J by 3 bases, with 12 bases between the two germline ends. Germline assignment: CDR1 SNHLY and CDR2 FYNNEI. This CDR3 comprises 13 residues. This CDR3 reads CASRITGLYEQYF. The CDR3 DNA reads as TGTGCCAGCAGAATTACAGGTCTCTACGAGCAGTACTTC.

This rearrangement joins TRBV5-6 to TRBJ2-7; 9 bases line up with TRBD2. J gave up 2 bases and V 0 bases, and 3 bases lay outside the gene matches. The CDR3 is 15 amino acids. The germline V gene encodes CDR1 SGHDT and CDR2 YYEEEE. CDR3 sequence: CASSLESSGAYEQYF. The CDR3 DNA follows: TGTGCCAGCAGCTTGGAGTCTAGCGGGGCCTACGAGCAGTACTTC.

The chain carries TRBV6-1 and TRBJ2-2; 12 nucleotides agree with TRBD2. J lost 6 bases, V lost 3 bases, and 14 bases had no gene match. CDR1 and CDR2 from the germline V gene are MNHNS and SASEGT. This CDR3 region has 19 residues. Here the CDR3 reads CASSDGLAGKGGMAGELFF. CDR3 nucleotide sequence: TGTGCCAGCAGTGACGGACTAGCGGGAAAGGGAGGGATGGCCGGGGAGCTGTTTTTT.

The chain joins TRBV28 to TRBJ1-5, with a weak D call TRBD1 (5 bases). This CDR3 region has 14 residues. V was clipped by 5 bases and J by 6 bases, with 14 bases between them. The germline V gene encodes CDR1 MDHEN and CDR2 SYDVKM. CDR3 protein: CASSQGTGVQPQHF. CDR3 coding DNA: TGTGCCAGCAGTCAAGGGACGGGAGTTCAGCCCCAGCATTTT.

The chain couples TRBV14 to TRBJ2-7, with D possibly matching TRBD1 (5 bases). V dropped 1 base and J dropped 3 bases, with 7 bases sitting between them. CDR1 and CDR2 (germline): SGHDN, FVKESK. The CDR3 spans 13 residues. The CDR3: CASSQVDSYEQYF. The CDR3 region has the DNA TGTGCCAGCAGCCAAGTTGACAGCTACGAGCAGTACTTC.

The J gene is TRBJ2-7, the V gene TRBV5-1; TRBD2 aligns across 13 bases. The CDR3 is 16 amino acids. V shed 0 bases, J shed 4 bases, and the junction held 4 bases outside the gene matches. The germline V gene has CDR1 SGHRS and CDR2 YFSETQ. The CDR3 here is CASSLGTSGRVYEQYF. CDR3 nucleotide sequence: TGCGCCAGCAGCTTGGGGACTAGCGGGAGAGTGTACGAGCAGTACTTC.